This T cell receptor beta chain was identified in a study of blood T cell repertoires in COVID-19. Turning to the study itself: Acute and convalescent COVID-19 specimens originated in the United States, Italy and Spain. Sample material is recorded as cDNA or gDNA derived from T cells, B-cell-depleted T cells, or PBMCs.

In the authors' workflow: Nucleated cell counts were estimated from reference gene primer amplification. Produced via immunoSEQ multiplex PCR; TCRdb's table is partial and in-frame only. Clonal size and the V and J genes are those of that table, whereas D and trimming came from the DNA. Among 120,000 or so clones listed, over 75% were seen once. Germline V gene lookup returns CDR1 WNHNN and CDR2 SYGVQD (reference sequence). This CDR3 has 16 amino acids. After removal of 3 bases from V and 5 bases from J, the junction contained 6 bases not matched to a gene. This chain connects TRBV10-1 to TRBJ2-5; 13 bases align to TRBD2. The material sequenced was peripheral blood. This clonotype was sampled from a man aged 45-65 years with acute or convalescent COVID-19. The CDR3 reads CASSDRTSGRGETQYF. The CDR3 nucleotides read TGCGCCAGCAGTGACCGGACTAGCGGGAGAGGGGAGACCCAGTACTTC.